The clone carrying this TCR beta chain was detected only once. Antigen unknown. This sample stems from a study of Graves' ophthalmopathy and Graves' hyperthyroidism. Study as a whole: Specimen type is peripheral blood, obtained at initial diagnosis before any treatment. Study-level findings and limits: Blood also contained most of the expanded thyroid clonotypes above 0.001 frequency.

Patients were diagnosed from clinical symptoms, serum thyroxine, TRAb, thyroid ultrasound and orbital computed tomography. The V gene's germline CDR1 is MDHEN and CDR2 SYDVKM. The CDR3 is made up of 16 amino acids. The trim removed 5 bases at V and 7 bases at J, leaving 11 bases unmatched. Amplification from RNA transcripts yielded the TCR beta CDR3 regions. The workflow started with a first-round RT-PCR run with HTBI primers and then moved on to a second-round multiplex PCR. In TCRdb, the multiplex PCR reads were re-called with MiXCR into one record per CDR3 protein. This table holds some 390,000 distinct CDR3 sequences, 15% to 20% found once.

This clonotype was sampled from a woman aged 18-30 years with Graves' ophthalmopathy. V is TRBV28 and J is TRBJ2-5, with TRBD2 matching over 12 bases. Sequences were obtained from peripheral blood. CDR3 protein: CASSPRLAGAWGTQYF. For the CDR3, the DNA is TGTGCCAGCAGTCCGCGACTAGCGGGGGCCTGGGGGACCCAGTACTTC.